Below, 2 T cell receptor beta chains from the same sample are listed, as sequenced in a study of spatial heterogeneity in lung cancer. TCRdb processed the 5' RACE reads anew with MiXCR; each CDR3 protein has one entry. This sample yields roughly 49,000 distinct CDR3 sequences, of which more than 6.5% are seen a single time; roughly 3% belongs to the top ten. Indicated time point: sample taken at primary tumor resection. Without sorting, whole RNA was sequenced from tumor, nontumor lung or frozen PBMC. The sequences come from PBMCs, collected at surgery. Receptors originate from a female donor with early-stage non-small cell lung cancer.

There are many counts of this clonotype. The genes are TRBV7-2 and TRBJ1-4; possible D gene TRBD1, 6 bases. The germline V and J ends were trimmed by 5 bases and 7 bases, with 17 bases remaining between them. Per germline, CDR1 SGHTA and CDR2 FQGNSA. The CDR3 runs to 15 residues. CDR3 nucleotide sequence: TGTGCCAGCAGCCCCCGACAGGTCCAGGGTGAAAAACTGTTTTTT. This gives the protein CASSPRQVQGEKLFF.

Ten or more counts support this clonotype. The chain is built from TRBV12-3 or TRBV12-4 and TRBJ2-3, with D uncertain. The germline V and J ends were trimmed by 7 bases and 5 bases, with 7 bases remaining between them. This CDR3 comprises 11 residues. The CDR3 DNA follows: TGTGCCAGCAAGGGATTAGATACGCAGTATTTT. Its protein product is CASKGLDTQYF.